This T cell receptor (beta chain) stems from a study of OX40 agonist ivuxolimab in advanced cancers. Overall study findings and caveats: Fewer expanded clones were found on average in CD4+ than in CD8+ T cells.

As for this clone: Its antigen remains unidentified.

Autoimmune disease history or systemic immunosuppression was exclusionary. This CDR3 has 14 amino acids. Germline V gives CDR1 MDHEN, CDR2 SYDVKM. V dropped 6 bases and J dropped 0 bases, with 11 bases sitting between them. TCRdb's copy holds only in-frame clones and misses some; the assay was immunoSEQ multiplex PCR. The sample records about 30,000 clones, approximately 79% being singletons. The clonotype was recovered from an adult with an advanced solid tumor such as melanoma, head and neck, liver or kidney cancer. Material: CD4+ or CD8+ T cells sorted from blood, obtained in a trial of the OX40 agonist ivuxolimab. The chain carries TRBV28 and TRBJ1-1; a weak D match, TRBD1 (5 bases). The CDR3 sequence is CASSDRSMNTEAFF. CDR3 in DNA: TGTGCCAGCAGCGACAGATCTATGAACACTGAAGCTTTCTTT.